Sequencing of this T cell receptor beta chain was carried out in a study of T cell responses to AZD1222 COVID-19 vaccine. Overall study findings and caveats: Only five or six AZD1222 recipients tested seropositive at baseline.

Trimming took 0 bases from V and 2 from J, leaving 11 bases between them. From germline, CDR1 is GTSNPN and CDR2 SVGIG (reference sequence). The CDR3 loop spans 14 amino acids. Assay used: immunoSEQ multiplex PCR; TCRdb lists only in-frame clones, some missing. The repertoire includes some 100,000 clones, roughly 87% of them detected once, and 4.5% to 6.5% sits in the top ten. A few counts support this clone. The target antigen is unknown. The TCR comes from an adult in good health. J is TRBJ2-7 and V is TRBV30; D perhaps matches TRBD1 (5 bases). This specimen consisted of peripheral blood, obtained on day 0 of AZD1222 vaccination. The CDR3 DNA follows: TGTGCCTGGAGTGTACAGGTTGGGGCCTACGAGCAGTACTTC. Amino acids: CAWSVQVGAYEQYF.